This T cell receptor beta chain originates from a study of blood T cell repertoires in COVID-19 (TCRdb year 2020). In the study overall: Collaborator samples came from the United States, Italy and Spain and covered acute and convalescent phases of COVID-19. The material from the prospective study consisted of cDNA or gDNA derived from T cells, B-cell-depleted T cells, or PBMCs. Subjects who had been exposed to COVID-19, were actively infected with it, or had recovered from it provided the deeply sampled blood TCRbeta repertoires that made up the dataset. The repertoires were made available in a free public database intended to serve as a resource for research on the immune response to SARS-CoV-2. The samples were drawn from the first 160 participants of the ongoing ImmuneRACE study and from some 1,300 subjects provided by 6 global collaborators. Sample metadata almost always included a de-identified subject ID, COVID-19 status, age in years and sex. Where available, HLA class I and class II types were obtained from metadata supplied by the sample provider rather than from assay-based typing.

CDR1 and CDR2, looked up from the germline V gene, are SGHTS and YDEGEE. Reading from cysteine to phenylalanine, the CDR3 counts 15 amino acids. Left in the record is the CDR3 DNA by itself, 45 bases read in frame from the first base. Trimming takes 4 bases from V and 0 bases from J, and the germline ends sit 11 bases apart. One collaborating source in Seattle enrolled patients while the patients were actively infected and followed the patients over time throughout the course of disease. Whole blood was collected in K2EDTA tubes by collaborating institutions according to the institutions' own protocols. For TCRbeta analysis, collaborators shipped samples as frozen whole blood, isolated PBMCs, or DNA extracted from either of those sample types. TCRbeta CDR3 regions were amplified from genomic DNA using the immunoSEQ Assay, a bias-controlled multiplex PCR. The authors' analysis ran thus. Nucleated cell counts per sample were estimated from amplification of reference gene primers within the assay. To quantify the absolute abundance of each unique TCRbeta CDR3 rearrangement, sequence reads were collapsed and filtered. For each sample, productive Simpson clonality was calculated by taking the square root of Simpson's diversity index across productive rearrangements. The immuneACCESS repertoire file appears here via TCRdb, limited to in-frame rearrangements. These files lack a portion of the clones; in checked studies, under half of the deficit traces to unresolved V genes, and the cause of the others is not known. V, J and clone size reflect that table, while D and trimming were determined from the DNA. For this sample the table gives about 370,000 clones, of which roughly 90% were detected only once. Approximately 3% of the sample rests with the top ten.

The study at large found these results: How much clinical and demographic metadata was included differed by source and by participant, and the metadata was provided uncurated.

Concerning this clone: Its antigen remains unidentified. No per-base quality is available; no much larger clone lies one base away.

The TCR comes from a woman aged 25 to 45 with COVID-19, enrolled during active disease. The sequence is built from TRBV5-8 and TRBJ1-5; a weak D assignment points to TRBD1 (6 bases agree). Sequencing was carried out using peripheral blood. The bases are TGTGCCAGCAGCCGTACAGGGTATAGCAATCAGCCCCAGCATTTT. It codes for CASSRTGYSNQPQHF.